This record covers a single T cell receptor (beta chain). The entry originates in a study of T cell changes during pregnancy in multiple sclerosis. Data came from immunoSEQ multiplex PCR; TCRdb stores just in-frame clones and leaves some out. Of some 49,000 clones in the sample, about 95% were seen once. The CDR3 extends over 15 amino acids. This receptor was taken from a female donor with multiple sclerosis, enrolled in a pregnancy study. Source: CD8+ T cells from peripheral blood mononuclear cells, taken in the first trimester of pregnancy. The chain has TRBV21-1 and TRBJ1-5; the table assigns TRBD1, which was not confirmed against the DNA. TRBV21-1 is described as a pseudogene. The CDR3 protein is CASSKGTGENQPQHF. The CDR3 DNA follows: TGTGCCAGCAGCAAAGGCACAGGGGAAAATCAGCCCCAGCATTTT.